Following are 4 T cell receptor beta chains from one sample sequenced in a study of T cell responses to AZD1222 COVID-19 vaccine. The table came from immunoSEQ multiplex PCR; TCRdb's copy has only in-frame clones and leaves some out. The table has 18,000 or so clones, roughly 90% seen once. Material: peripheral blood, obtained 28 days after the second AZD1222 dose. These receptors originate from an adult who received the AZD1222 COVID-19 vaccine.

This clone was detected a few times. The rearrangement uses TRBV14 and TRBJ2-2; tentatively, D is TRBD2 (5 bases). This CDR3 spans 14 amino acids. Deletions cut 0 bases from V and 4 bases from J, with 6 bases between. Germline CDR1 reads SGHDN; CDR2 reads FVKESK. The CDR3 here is CASSQDEGTGELFF. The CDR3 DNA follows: TGTGCCAGCAGCCAAGACGAGGGCACCGGGGAGCTGTTTTTT.

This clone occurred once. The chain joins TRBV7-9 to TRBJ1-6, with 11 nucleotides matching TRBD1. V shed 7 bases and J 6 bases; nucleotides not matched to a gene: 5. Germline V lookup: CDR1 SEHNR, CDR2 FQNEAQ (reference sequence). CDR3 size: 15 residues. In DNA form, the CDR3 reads TGTGCCAGCAAGGACAGGGGGCTTTCTAATTCACCCCTCCACTTT. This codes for CASKDRGLSNSPLHF.

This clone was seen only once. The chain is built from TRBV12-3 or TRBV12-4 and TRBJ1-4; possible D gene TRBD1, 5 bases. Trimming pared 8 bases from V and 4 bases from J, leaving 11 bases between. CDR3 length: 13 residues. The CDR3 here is CASSGTDNEKLFF. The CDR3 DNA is TGTGCCAGCTCCGGGACGGATAATGAAAAACTGTTTTTT.

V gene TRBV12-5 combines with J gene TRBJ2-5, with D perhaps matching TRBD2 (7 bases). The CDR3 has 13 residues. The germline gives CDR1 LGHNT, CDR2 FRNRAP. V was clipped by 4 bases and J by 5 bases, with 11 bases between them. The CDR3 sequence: CASGSKGGETQYF. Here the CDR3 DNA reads TGTGCTAGTGGTTCCAAGGGGGGGGAGACCCAGTACTTC.